This TCR beta chain was observed in a study of Graves' ophthalmopathy and Graves' hyperthyroidism. The authors amplified TCR beta CDR3 regions, and they did so from RNA transcripts for repertoire sequencing. In the first round, RT-PCR was carried out with HTBI primers, and a multiplex PCR formed the second round. TCRdb fed the multiplex PCR reads into MiXCR, producing one record per CDR3 protein. This table has hundreds of thousands of distinct CDR3 sequences, about 20% appearing once. There are many counts of this clonotype. This CDR3 comprises 12 residues. V was clipped by 6 bases and J by 11 bases, with 17 bases between them.

The rearrangement joins TRBV12-3 or TRBV12-4 to TRBJ2-7; possible D gene TRBD2, 6 bases. The sample was peripheral blood. The receptor comes from a woman aged 18-29 years with stable Graves' hyperthyroidism. Some clones in this sample may be carry-over from other donors' samples. Here the CDR3 reads CASRKGLSFEYF. CDR3 sequence (DNA): TGTGCCAGCAGAAAGGGACTTTCGTTTGAGTACTTC.